These 32 T cell receptor beta chains were sequenced from one sample in a study of blood T cell repertoires in COVID-19. Profiling relied on immunoSEQ multiplex PCR, and the TCRdb table lists in-frame clones only, not all of them. The table shows about 330,000 clones, with roughly 85% occurring only once. The sequencing sample was made of peripheral blood. These receptors were obtained from a human donor in a cohort sampled during active COVID-19.

The V gene is TRBV19, the J gene TRBJ1-5, with D possibly being TRBD1 (5 bases). From germline, CDR1 is LNHDA and CDR2 SQIVND (reference sequence). CDR3 length: 16 amino acids. V lost 1 base and J 1 base, leaving 11 bases between the germline ends. The CDR3 nucleotides read TGTGCCAGTAGTATAGTCGACAGACCCAGCAATCAGCCCCAGCATTTT. Its protein is CASSIVDRPSNQPQHF.

J is TRBJ2-3 and V is TRBV24-1; 7 nucleotides match TRBD1. CDR1 and CDR2 from the germline V gene are KGHDR and SFDVKD. This CDR3 is 15 amino acids long. Germline trimming cut 6 bases from V and 2 bases from J; bases unmatched to any gene: 7. CDR3 loop: CATSPRDRDTDTQYF. CDR3 bases: TGTGCCACCAGTCCCCGGGACAGAGACACAGATACGCAGTATTTT.

This chain links TRBV19 with TRBJ1-2; TRBD1 is a possible D gene (5 bases). The CDR3 loop spans 16 amino acids. Between the trimmed V and J ends, which lost 11 bases and 4 bases, there was a span of 26 bases. In germline, CDR1 is LNHDA, CDR2 SQIVND (reference sequence). CDR3 coding DNA: TGTGCCGGCTCCGCGGGGACCCCTCGATTGGGCTATGGCTACACCTTC. It codes for CAGSAGTPRLGYGYTF.

This chain connects TRBV6-1 to TRBJ1-5; D gene uncertain. Trimming pared 0 bases from V and 4 bases from J, leaving 4 bases between. Germline CDR1 and CDR2: MNHNS and SASEGT. There are 13 residues in the CDR3. CDR3 in DNA: TGTGCCAGCAGTGAAGCCCCAAATCAGCCCCAGCATTTT. It yields the protein CASSEAPNQPQHF.

This clone was observed a single time. The V call is TRBV7-2, the J call TRBJ1-1, with D possibly being TRBD1 (5 bases). CDR3 length equals 16 residues. The V end was cut by 2 bases, the J end by 0 bases, with 13 bases between. Looked up from germline, CDR1 is SGHTA and CDR2 is FQGNSA. The CDR3 is CASSLMWGVMNTEAFF. The CDR3 nucleotides are TGTGCCAGCAGCTTAATGTGGGGGGTAATGAACACTGAAGCTTTCTTT.

The chain couples TRBV7-6 to TRBJ2-7; the match to TRBD1 covers 9 bases. From germline, CDR1 is SGHVS and CDR2 FNYEAQ. The CDR3 is made up of 14 amino acids. V lost 5 bases and J lost 3; bases outside the gene matches: 5. DNA for the CDR3: TGTGCCAGCAGCAGGGGACAGGGATTCTACGAGCAGTACTTC. It codes for CASSRGQGFYEQYF.

The chain combines TRBV9 with TRBJ1-2, with 11 bases matching TRBD1. The length of the CDR3 is 16 residues. Trimming removed 2 bases from V and 2 bases from J; junction bases left unmatched: 5. Per germline, CDR1 SGDLS and CDR2 YYNGEE. CDR3 sequence reads: CASSVGTGGKNYGYTF. The CDR3 bases are TGTGCCAGCAGCGTTGGGACAGGGGGAAAGAACTATGGCTACACCTTC. The complete variable domain, with remaining parts taken from reference TRBV9 and TRBJ1-2, reads DSGVTQTPKHLITATGQRVTLRCSPRSGDLSVYWYQQSLDQGLQFLIQYYNGEERAKGNILERFSAQQFPDLHSELNLSSLELGDSALYFCASSVGTGGKNYGYTFGSGTRLTVV.

CDR3: CASSQELGGRSGGYTF. For the CDR3, the DNA is TGTGCCAGCAGTCAAGAGCTGGGGGGGAGGTCTGGTGGCTACACCTTC. The chain joins TRBV28 to TRBJ1-2; TRBD1 might be the D (5 bases). CDR3 length: 16 residues. Per germline, CDR1 MDHEN and CDR2 SYDVKM. The V end was cut by 5 bases, the J end by 7 bases, with 23 bases between.

This clone has just one count. The chain recombines TRBV3-1 (or the pseudogene TRBV3-2) with TRBJ1-1; unclear D gene. CDR1 and CDR2 from the germline V gene are LGHDT and YNNKEL (reference sequence). V was cut by 4 bases and J by 6 bases, with 12 bases left in between. The CDR3 runs 13 residues. As DNA, the CDR3 is TGTGCCAGCAGCCCAATGTATCAGGCTGAAGCTTTCTTT. Translated: CASSPMYQAEAFF.

V gene TRBV21-1 combines with J gene TRBJ2-4; the table assigns TRBD2, which was not confirmed against the DNA. TRBV21-1 is a known pseudogene. This CDR3 is 13 amino acids long. CDR3 sequence reads: CARLLLAKNIQYF. CDR3 DNA sequence: TGTGCCAGATTACTCCTAGCCAAAAACATTCAGTACTTC.

A word on this clone: One junction end does not reproduce the germline sequence, and a read error may be involved. The chain employs TRBV2 and TRBJ1-4; no clear D gene. The CDR3 covers 15 residues. From germline, CDR1 is SNHLY and CDR2 FYNNEI. The CDR3 loop reads CASDEGVTTNEKLFF. The CDR3 DNA reads TGTGCCAGCGACGAGGGAGTAACAACTAATGAGAAACTGTTTTTT.

This chain uses TRBV6-5 with TRBJ1-6; a weak D match, TRBD1 (6 bases). Between the trimmed V and J ends, which lost 6 bases and 4 bases, there was a span of 10 bases. Germline CDR1 and CDR2: MNHEY and SVGAGI. The CDR3 length is 14 residues. The CDR3 here is CASRGQYYNSPLHF. The CDR3 DNA is TGTGCCAGCAGAGGACAGTATTATAATTCACCCCTCCACTTT.

The chain couples TRBV30 to TRBJ1-2; D is unclear. Trimming took off 1 base at V and 6 bases at J, with 9 bases between the two ends. Germline CDR1 is GTSNPN and CDR2 is SVGIG (reference sequence). The CDR3 length is 12 residues. CDR3 residues: CAWSAGDHGYTF. CDR3 coding DNA: TGTGCCTGGAGTGCCGGGGATCATGGCTACACCTTC.

The chain carries TRBV5-8 and TRBJ2-5; 8 bases align to TRBD2. V lost 5 bases and J lost 6; bases outside the gene matches: 9. CDR1 and CDR2 (germline): SGHTS, YDEGEE. CDR3 length: 14 residues. The CDR3 is CASRKRGSRKTQYF. The CDR3 DNA reads TGTGCCAGCAGAAAGCGGGGGAGCAGGAAGACCCAGTACTTC.

The chain joins TRBV7-2 to TRBJ2-7; tentatively, D is TRBD1 (5 bases). Germline V CDR1 and CDR2: SGHTA, FQGNSA. V gave up 1 base and J gave up 6 bases, with 13 bases separating them. This CDR3 region has 14 residues. In DNA, the CDR3 is TGTGCCAGCAGCTTAGGCGGCAGGGTTTCCGAGCAGTACTTC. Translation: CASSLGGRVSEQYF. Using reference TRBV7-2 and TRBJ2-7 for the parts outside the CDR3, the full variable domain is GAGVSQSPSNKVTEKGKDVELRCDPISGHTALYWYRQSLGQGLEFLIYFQGNSAPDKSGLPSDRFSAERTGGSVSTLTIQRTQQEDSAVYLCASSLGGRVSEQYFGPGTRLTVT.

The chain has TRBV19 and TRBJ1-2, with D hard to call. Germline CDR1 reads LNHDA; CDR2 reads SQIVND (reference sequence). V was trimmed by 2 bases and J by 4 bases, leaving 14 bases between them. The CDR3 loop spans 15 amino acids. The CDR3 region is CASSISRSTVYGYTF. The CDR3, as DNA: TGTGCCAGTAGTATATCCAGGTCTACAGTCTATGGCTACACCTTC.

The genes are TRBV5-1 and TRBJ2-1; D perhaps matches TRBD1 (7 bases). Trimming cost V 4 bases and J 8 bases, with 13 bases left between them. Germline CDR1 is SGHRS and CDR2 is YFSETQ. The CDR3 extends over 13 amino acids. The DNA of the CDR3 is TGCGCCAGCAGCAGAAGCAGGGGGGATGAGCAGTTCTTC. Translated: CASSRSRGDEQFF.

The V call is TRBV19, the J call TRBJ1-1; 8 nucleotides line up with TRBD1. J gave up 6 bases and V 5 bases, and 8 bases lay outside the gene matches. The germline gives CDR1 LNHDA, CDR2 SQIVND (reference sequence). The CDR3 consists of 14 residues. This CDR3 is CASSARQGHAEAFF. CDR3 DNA: TGTGCCAGTAGTGCGCGACAGGGGCATGCTGAAGCTTTCTTT.

The chain links TRBV10-1 to TRBJ2-7; TRBD1 matches at 7 bases. V lost 4 bases, J lost 3 bases, and 9 bases stayed unmatched. Per germline, CDR1 WNHNN and CDR2 SYGVQD (reference sequence). This CDR3 is built from 15 residues. CDR3 protein: CASSARQGWVYEQYF. DNA for the CDR3: TGCGCCAGCAGTGCTCGACAGGGCTGGGTCTACGAGCAGTACTTC.

V usage is TRBV18 and J usage is TRBJ1-2; 8 nucleotides match TRBD1. V dropped 3 bases and J dropped 8; count of bases not matched to a gene: 8. The CDR3 consists of 14 residues. The V gene's germline CDR1 is KGHSH and CDR2 LQKENI. CDR3 DNA sequence: TGTGCCAGCTCACCGGGCAGGGGGCTTTTGGGCTACACCTTC. Protein product: CASSPGRGLLGYTF.

V is TRBV30 and J is TRBJ1-2; possibly TRBD1 for D (6 bases). Germline CDR1 and CDR2: GTSNPN and SVGIG (reference sequence). The length of the CDR3 is 14 residues. The V and J ends lost 6 bases and 4 bases respectively, with 18 bases between them. This CDR3 is CACGEQGKSYGYTF. CDR3 DNA sequence: TGTGCCTGTGGGGAACAGGGTAAAAGCTATGGCTACACCTTC.

The J gene is TRBJ1-4, the V gene TRBV6-5; 7 bases line up with TRBD1. Germline CDR1 reads MNHEY; CDR2 reads SVGAGI. The CDR3 consists of 15 residues. With V trimmed by 7 bases and J by 0 bases, 5 bases remained unmatched. This CDR3 reads CASMRQGATNEKLFF. CDR3 sequence (DNA): TGTGCCAGCATGAGGCAGGGGGCAACTAATGAAAAACTGTTTTTT.

The gene calls are TRBV27 and TRBJ1-6; 7 nucleotides align to TRBD1. This CDR3 spans 15 amino acids. The ends lost 4 bases at V and 5 bases at J; junction bases unmatched: 5. Germline V gene sequence: CDR1 MNHEY, CDR2 SMNVEV (reference sequence). The CDR3 DNA reads TGTGCCAGCAGTTCGCAGGGACAGAATAATTCACCCCTCCACTTT. It encodes CASSSQGQNNSPLHF.

This clone came up once. The chain combines TRBV24-1 with TRBJ1-5; possibly TRBD1 for D (5 bases). The length of the CDR3 is 15 residues. With 0 bases removed from V and 7 bases from J, the gap between germline ends came to 12 bases. Germline values: CDR1 KGHDR, CDR2 SFDVKD. CDR3 coding DNA: TGTGCCACCAGTGATTTGGCACAGGAAGAGCAGCCCCAGCATTTT. Translating gives CATSDLAQEEQPQHF.

This chain connects TRBV18 to TRBJ1-2; 8 nucleotides match TRBD1. V trimming: 0 bases; J trimming: 8 bases; junction bases outside the gene matches: 8. CDR1 is KGHSH and CDR2 is LQKENI in the germline V gene. CDR3 length: 15 amino acids. The CDR3 here is CASSPPAGGFRGYTF. The CDR3 nucleotides are TGTGCCAGCTCACCACCGGCAGGGGGCTTTCGCGGCTACACCTTC.

The DNA for the CDR3 is TGTGCCAGCAGCTTGTCGGTTCGTAGGGGTGAGGATGAAGCTTTCTTT. It codes for CASSLSVRRGEDEAFF. The V and J genes are TRBV5-6 and TRBJ1-1, with a weak D call TRBD1 (5 bases). The CDR3 loop spans 16 amino acids. The V and J ends lost 1 base and 7 bases respectively, with 20 bases between them. Germline CDR1 reads SGHDT; CDR2 reads YYEEEE.

The chain combines TRBV5-8 with TRBJ1-5; D is possibly TRBD1 (6 bases). The CDR3 is 14 amino acids. V was clipped by 4 bases and J by 1 base, with 9 bases between them. Germline-derived CDR1 and CDR2 are SGHTS and YDEGEE. The CDR3 bases are TGTGCCAGCAGCCGCAGGGGAAGCAATCAGCCCCAGCATTTT. It is translated as CASSRRGSNQPQHF.

A remark on this clone: Within the sample, other DNA sequences also encode this same CDR3. This chain connects TRBV30 to TRBJ1-6, with 8 bases fitting TRBD1. The germline V gene encodes CDR1 GTSNPN and CDR2 SVGIG (reference sequence). Germline trimming cut 0 bases from V and 8 bases from J; bases unmatched to any gene: 0. This CDR3 has 13 amino acids. The CDR3 region is CAWSVQGDSPLHF. The CDR3 coding sequence is TGTGCCTGGAGTGTACAGGGGGATTCACCCCTCCACTTT.

The chain carries TRBV6-6 and TRBJ2-1; 8 nucleotides align to TRBD1. This CDR3 region has 14 residues. The V and J ends lost 6 bases and 7 bases, in that order; junction bases with no gene match: 8. The V gene's germline CDR1 is MNHNY and CDR2 SVGAGI (reference sequence). The CDR3 DNA reads TGTGCCAGCAGGAGACAGGGGAGGACGAATGAGCAGTTCTTC. Its protein is CASRRQGRTNEQFF.

The rearrangement uses TRBV29-1 and TRBJ2-1, with unresolved D. Germline values: CDR1 SQVTM, CDR2 ANQGSEA. V was clipped by 1 base and J by 8 bases, with 12 bases between them. The CDR3 totals 13 residues. CDR3 protein: CSVEVGFTHEQFF. In DNA form, the CDR3 reads TGCAGCGTTGAAGTGGGCTTCACACATGAGCAGTTCTTC.

The chain has TRBV7-9 and TRBJ2-1, with a tentative D call TRBD1 (6 bases). Trimming stripped 5 bases from V and 5 bases from J, with 13 bases between. Germline loops: CDR1 SEHNR, CDR2 FQNEAQ (reference sequence). This CDR3 has 14 residues. The CDR3 reads CASSGRYRDNEQFF. DNA for the CDR3: TGTGCCAGCAGCGGAAGGTACAGGGACAATGAGCAGTTCTTC. The full variable domain, its missing parts supplied by reference TRBV7-9 and TRBJ2-1, is DTGVSQNPRHKITKRGQNVTFRCDPISEHNRLYWYRQTLGQGPEFLTYFQNEAQLEKSRLLSDRFSAERPKGSFSTLEIQRTEQGDSAMYLCASSGRYRDNEQFFGPGTRLTVL.

The chain employs TRBV7-3 and TRBJ2-2, with D perhaps matching TRBD2 (5 bases). Germline V lookup: CDR1 SGHTA, CDR2 FQGTGA. V was cut by 6 bases and J by 2 bases, with 13 bases left in between. The CDR3 extends over 15 amino acids. This chain's CDR3 is CASSPGRENTGELFF. Here the CDR3 DNA reads TGTGCCAGCAGTCCCGGACGGGAAAACACCGGGGAGCTGTTTTTT. Full variable domain (missing parts from reference TRBV7-3 and TRBJ2-2): GAGVSQTPSNKVTEKGKYVELRCDPISGHTALYWYRQSLGQGPEFLIYFQGTGAADDSGLPNDRFFAVRPEGSVSTLKIQRTERGDSAVYLCASSPGRENTGELFFGEGSRLTVL.